Listed below are T cell receptor beta chains from one sample, sequenced in a study of blood T cells in healthy people across ages. MiXCR, applied by TCRdb to the 5' RACE reads, yields one record per CDR3 protein. Of approximately 1,700,000 distinct CDR3 sequences listed, around 40% are singletons. Source material: blood. These receptors all come from a human donor in good health. CDR3s include the opening cysteine and the closing phenylalanine or tryptophan. The D gene is left open where the match is weak. The size field is filled for only some rows; it gives once, few, many or a size class.

D,size,J,length,V,CDR3,DNA
TRBD2,.,TRBJ2-4,16,TRBV4-3,CASSPRLAGGLNIQYF,TGCGCCAGCAGCCCAAGACTAGCGGGGGGGCTGAACATTCAGTACTTC
TRBD1,.,TRBJ2-5,16,TRBV4-2,CASSQVWDSQQETQYF,TGTGCCAGCAGCCAAGTGTGGGACAGTCAACAAGAGACCCAGTACTTC
TRBD1,few,TRBJ1-1,14,TRBV5-5,CASSGRTGNTEAFF,TGTGCCAGCAGCGGAAGGACAGGCAACACTGAAGCTTTCTTT
.,.,TRBJ1-1,12,TRBV6-6,CASWGEGTEAFF,TGTGCCAGCTGGGGGGAGGGGACTGAAGCTTTCTTT
TRBD2,few,TRBJ2-1,17,TRBV13,CASSSPGGLALYNEQFF,TGTGCCAGCAGCTCCCCGGGTGGACTAGCGTTGTACAATGAGCAGTTCTTC
.,.,TRBJ2-3,14,TRBV27,CASSNRQGGLTQYF,TGTGCCAGCAGTAACAGGCAGGGAGGCCTCACGCAGTATTTT
TRBD1,few,TRBJ1-2,15,TRBV5-6,CASSLLSTGTYGYTF,TGTGCCAGCAGCCTCCTATCGACAGGGACCTATGGCTACACCTTC
.,few,TRBJ1-2,12,TRBV12-3/TRBV12-4,CASSFTVYGYTF,TGTGCCAGCAGTTTTACGGTCTATGGCTACACCTTC
.,.,TRBJ2-1,13,TRBV20-1,CSASTGRFNEQFF,TGCAGTGCTTCGACAGGTCGCTTTAATGAGCAGTTCTTC
TRBD1,.,TRBJ2-1,15,TRBV27,CASSRQGEVYNEQFF,TGTGCCAGCAGTAGACAGGGGGAGGTCTACAATGAGCAGTTCTTC
TRBD2,few,TRBJ2-7,16,TRBV5-8,CASSLTTGLVLHEQYF,TGTGCCAGCAGCTTGACTACTGGACTAGTCCTCCACGAGCAGTACTTC
.,.,TRBJ1-3,23,TRBV4-1,CASSQDRRNSREWGGAAGNTIYF,TGCGCCAGCAGCCAAGACCGTCGAAACAGTCGAGAGTGGGGTGGAGCGGCTGGAAACACCATATATTTT
.,.,TRBJ2-3,14,TRBV5-1,CASSLAWDTDTQYF,TGCGCCAGCAGCTTGGCTTGGGACACAGATACGCAGTATTTT
TRBD1,.,TRBJ2-1,15,TRBV2,CASSAGTGWYNEQFF,TGTGCCAGCAGCGCCGGGACAGGGTGGTACAATGAGCAGTTCTTC
.,.,TRBJ1-2,11,TRBV20-1,CSARVTPGDTF,TGCAGTGCTAGAGTAACCCCAGGGGACACCTTC
.,.,TRBJ1-1,15,TRBV28,CASSSPGGGFTEAFF,TGTGCCAGCAGTTCGCCGGGGGGAGGTTTCACTGAAGCTTTCTTT
TRBD1,.,TRBJ1-2,14,TRBV3-1,CASSLMGQRYGYTF,TGTGCCAGCAGCCTAATGGGACAGCGCTATGGCTACACCTTC
TRBD1,few,TRBJ2-5,13,TRBV10-3,CVTRQGQQETQYF,TGTGTCACACGACAGGGCCAGCAAGAGACCCAGTACTTC
.,few,TRBJ1-4,16,TRBV6-6,CASSYHRQGKNEKLFF,TGTGCCAGCAGTTACCATAGGCAGGGGAAGAATGAAAAACTGTTTTTT
TRBD1,.,TRBJ1-2,15,TRBV5-1,CASSFSLTGNYGYTF,TGCGCCAGCAGCTTCTCTCTGACAGGGAACTATGGCTACACCTTC
.,.,TRBJ1-1,13,TRBV5-1,CASRPGRKTEAFF,TGCGCCAGCAGACCAGGGAGGAAGACTGAAGCTTTCTTT
.,few,TRBJ1-1,14,TRBV5-5,CASSGGPENTEAFF,TGTGCCAGCAGCGGTGGTCCAGAAAACACTGAAGCTTTCTTT
TRBD1,few,TRBJ1-2,13,TRBV30,CAWSSGTAYGYTF,TGTGCCTGGAGCTCCGGGACAGCCTATGGCTACACCTTC
TRBD1,.,TRBJ2-7,14,TRBV29-1,CSVLTGAKGYEQYF,TGCAGCGTACTGACAGGGGCAAAAGGCTACGAGCAGTACTTC
.,.,TRBJ2-1,15,TRBV7-2,CASSLAPGTRNEQFF,TGTGCCAGCAGCTTAGCACCCGGGACTCGGAATGAGCAGTTCTTC
.,.,TRBJ2-5,13,TRBV7-2,CASSTQPQETQYF,TGTGCCAGCAGCACGCAACCACAAGAGACCCAGTACTTC
.,.,TRBJ2-5,17,TRBV7-9,CASRSPRAARVDETQYF,TGTGCCAGCAGATCCCCCCGGGCAGCGAGAGTGGATGAGACCCAGTACTTC
TRBD2,few,TRBJ2-3,16,TRBV5-6,CASSLLAGISTDTQYF,TGTGCCAGCAGCTTACTAGCGGGGATCAGCACAGATACGCAGTATTTT
TRBD2,.,TRBJ2-7,14,TRBV7-2,CASLRRGGGYEQYF,TGTGCCAGCCTAAGACGGGGGGGCGGCTACGAGCAGTACTTC
.,.,TRBJ1-6,14,TRBV20-1,CSARIGQRGSPLHF,TGCAGTGCTAGGATCGGCCAGCGAGGCTCACCCCTCCACTTT
TRBD2,.,TRBJ2-4,16,TRBV7-2,CASSSEPGGAKNIQYF,TGTGCCAGCAGCTCCGAGCCGGGAGGGGCCAAAAACATTCAGTACTTC
.,.,TRBJ1-4,15,TRBV2,CASSVKGDPGEKLFF,TGTGCCAGCAGTGTGAAGGGGGACCCCGGCGAAAAACTGTTTTTT
.,few,TRBJ2-5,12,TRBV29-1,CSVGINSETQYF,TGCAGCGTTGGGATAAATTCGGAGACCCAGTACTTC
TRBD1,few,TRBJ1-1,17,TRBV6-2/TRBV6-3,CASSYRHVGQGGTEAFF,TGTGCCAGCAGTTACAGACACGTCGGACAGGGCGGCACTGAAGCTTTCTTT
TRBD2,few,TRBJ2-7,13,TRBV5-8,CASSFIAGDPQYF,TGTGCCAGCAGCTTCATAGCGGGGGATCCCCAGTACTTC
.,.,TRBJ2-3,13,TRBV7-9,CASSFPGHHMQYF,TGTGCCAGCAGCTTTCCGGGACACCATATGCAGTATTTT
TRBD2,few,TRBJ2-1,15,TRBV9,CASSFSGGPSYEQFF,TGTGCCAGCAGTTTCAGCGGGGGCCCCTCGTATGAGCAGTTCTTC
TRBD2,.,TRBJ2-5,18,TRBV13,CASSLGLAGAQLQETQYF,TGTGCCAGCAGCCTAGGACTAGCGGGGGCTCAGCTTCAAGAGACCCAGTACTTC
.,few,TRBJ2-7,16,TRBV7-9,CASSLEGAGSSYEQYF,TGTGCCAGCAGCTTAGAAGGGGCAGGGAGCTCCTACGAGCAGTACTTC
TRBD1,.,TRBJ1-1,14,TRBV18,CASSPNQGDTEAFF,TGTGCCAGCTCACCAAATCAGGGGGACACTGAAGCTTTCTTT